The following is a T cell receptor beta chain sequence with its context. Antigen: not known. This may come from a read error, since a much larger clone is one base off. TCRdb analysed the 5' RACE reads with MiXCR anew, one entry per CDR3 protein. Among approximately 100,000 distinct CDR3 sequences, 3.5% were seen once, and the ten largest hold 5% to 6.5%. This entry belongs to a study of neurological immune-mediated disorders. The wider study: There were around 35 multiple sclerosis patients; about 31 were relapsing-remitting and 3 were secondary progressive. Findings of the study overall: The most TCR clonal expansion was seen in HTLV-1-associated myelopathy, and the least was seen in multiple sclerosis, which fell below healthy controls.

Germline V gene sequence: CDR1 MDHEN, CDR2 SYDVKM. CDR3 length: 15 amino acids. The sample comprised PBMCs. The TCR comes from a woman in her late teens or twenties with multiple sclerosis. The gene calls are TRBV28 and TRBJ1-6; 11 bases match TRBD1. CDR3 residues: CASSPGTGGYSPLNF. For the CDR3, the DNA is TGTGCCAGCAGCCCGGGGACAGGGGGTTATTCACCCCTCAACTTT.